The 20 T cell receptor beta chains given below trace back to one sample, sequenced in a study of post-analysis software for immune sequencing data. No antigen is known for these receptors. Unique molecular identifiers tagged the TCR beta cDNA libraries. TCRdb re-derived calls from the PCR reads in MiXCR, one entry per CDR3 protein. The sample lists roughly 800,000 distinct CDR3 sequences, around 27% seen once, with more than 0.45% in the top ten. Study results and caveats: The five TRBV segments detected at higher frequency in patients than in controls included TRBV5-6, TRBV5-1 and TRBV20-1.

Input material: blood. These receptors all come from a girl between 10 and 17 years old with multiple sclerosis.

The chain recombines TRBV6-5 with TRBJ1-2; 10 nucleotides align to TRBD1. The CDR3 totals 16 residues. Per germline, CDR1 MNHEY and CDR2 SVGAGI. Trimming took 5 bases from V and 2 from J; bases not matched to a gene: 8. This CDR3 reads CASSINQGQGNYGYTF. Here the CDR3 DNA reads TGTGCCAGCAGTATTAACCAGGGACAGGGGAACTATGGCTACACCTTC.

V is TRBV27 and J is TRBJ1-6; TRBD1 aligns across 9 bases. This CDR3 comprises 14 residues. Looked up from germline, CDR1 is MNHEY and CDR2 is SMNVEV (reference sequence). V lost 4 bases and J lost 11; bases outside the gene matches: 6. CDR3 sequence: CASSWDRAVPPLHF. CDR3 in DNA: TGTGCCAGCAGTTGGGACAGGGCAGTTCCACCCCTCCACTTT.

The chain uses TRBV12-3 or TRBV12-4 and TRBJ1-2; D uncertain. This CDR3 contains 17 residues. With 2 bases removed from V and 0 bases from J, the gap between germline ends came to 16 bases. The CDR3 region has the DNA TGTGCCAGCAGTTTAAGTGGTGCGGGCCTAGCTAACTATGGCTACACCTTC. It yields the protein CASSLSGAGLANYGYTF.

This clonotype was detected only a few times. The V and J genes are TRBV20-1 and TRBJ2-5, with a possible D match to TRBD1 (5 bases). The CDR3 covers 15 residues. From germline, CDR1 is DFQATT and CDR2 SNEGSKA (reference sequence). Trimming pared 4 bases from V and 11 bases from J, leaving 26 bases between. The CDR3, as DNA: TGCAGTGCTAACCATGGGGCCCTGCTACAACACGGGCAGTACTTC. It yields the protein CSANHGALLQHGQYF.

This clonotype was counted a single time. The V and J genes are TRBV10-3 and TRBJ2-1; TRBD1 or TRBD2 may be the D gene (5 bases each). The J call may be in error: the DNA end matches TRBJ2-7 better. CDR3 length: 14 amino acids. CDR1 is ENHRY and CDR2 is SYGVKD in the germline V gene. CDR3 nucleotide sequence: TGTGCCATCAGTGCCGGGACGGCTCTTTACGAGCAGTACTTC. This gives the protein CAISAGTALYEQYF.

This clonotype was seen a handful of times. This sequence joins TRBV28 and TRBJ2-3, with TRBD1 matching over 7 bases. Germline trimming cut 8 bases from V and 4 bases from J; bases unmatched to any gene: 9. The CDR3 consists of 14 residues. In germline, CDR1 is MDHEN, CDR2 SYDVKM. Here the CDR3 DNA reads TGTGCCAGCGGTCTAGGGGGCAGCTCAGATACGCAGTATTTT. Amino acids: CASGLGGSSDTQYF.

This clonotype came up a few times. Given a much more abundant clone one base away, this may be a read error. This chain uses TRBV27 with TRBJ2-7, with D unresolved. CDR1 and CDR2 from the germline V gene are MNHEY and SMNVEV (reference sequence). The CDR3 is made up of 11 amino acids. V lost 5 bases to trimming and J lost 4 bases, with 6 bases between them. The CDR3 region has the DNA TGTGCCAGCAGTCACGGGTACGAGCAGTACTTC. Its translation is CASSHGYEQYF.

V is TRBV7-8 and J is TRBJ1-1; D might be TRBD1 (6 bases). Deletions cut 5 bases from V and 4 bases from J, with 17 bases between. Germline loops: CDR1 SGHVS, CDR2 FQNEAQ. The CDR3 sequence is 15 residues long. CDR3 in DNA: TGTGCCAGCAGCATCGCCGGGACAAGTTTCACTGAAGCTTTCTTT. Its protein product is CASSIAGTSFTEAFF.

This clonotype was detected only a few times. The chain couples TRBV7-2 to TRBJ2-3, with a possible D match to TRBD2 (6 bases). CDR3 length: 16 residues. Trimming took off 1 base at V and 2 bases at J, with 13 bases between the two ends. CDR1 is SGHTA and CDR2 is FQGNSA in the germline V gene. The DNA of the CDR3 is TGTGCCAGCAGCTTAGTTAGGAGGGCACACACAGATACGCAGTATTTT. Its translation: CASSLVRRAHTDTQYF.

Remarks on this clonotype: One junction end disagrees with the germline gene, perhaps due to a read error. The V call is TRBV29-1, the J call TRBJ2-5; D call uncertain. CDR3 length: 13 residues. Per the germline V gene, CDR1 is SQVTM and CDR2 is ANQGSEA. The CDR3 sequence is CSGETVAAETQYF. The CDR3 DNA reads as TGCAGCGGTGAAACGGTAGCCGCTGAGACCCAGTACTTC. The variable domain in full, completed from reference TRBV29-1 and TRBJ2-5, reads SAVISQKPSRDICQRGTSLTIQCQVDSQVTMMFWYRQQPGQSLTLIATANQGSEATYESGFVIDKFPISRPNLTFSTLTVSNMSPEDSSIYLCSGETVAAETQYFGPGTRLLVL.

CDR3 sequence: CASSLHGQPQHF. The CDR3 DNA reads TGTGCCAGCAGTTTACACGGACAGCCCCAGCATTTT. V is TRBV12-3 or TRBV12-4 and J is TRBJ1-5; D is undetermined. This CDR3 comprises 12 residues. V lost 2 bases and J lost 7, with 6 bases in between.

This clonotype came up a few times. CDR3 sequence reads: CASSLEQTLRFF. CDR3 DNA: TGTGCCAGCAGCTTAGAACAGACTCTACGGTTCTTC. The chain combines TRBV7-2 with TRBJ2-1; unclear D gene. V lost 1 base and J 15 bases, leaving 13 bases between the germline ends. CDR1 is SGHTA, CDR2 FQGNSA, per germline. This CDR3 is built from 12 residues.

The V call is TRBV7-9, the J call TRBJ1-2; no clear D gene. In germline, CDR1 is SEHNR, CDR2 FQNEAQ (reference sequence). The ends were cut back, 4 bases at V and 5 bases at J, with 11 bases in the middle. This CDR3 has 13 amino acids. The CDR3 loop is CASSSQEVYGYTF. CDR3 sequence (DNA): TGTGCCAGCAGCTCCCAGGAGGTATATGGCTACACCTTC.

The sample holds a few counts of this clonotype. This chain uses TRBV12-3 or TRBV12-4 with TRBJ1-6; D remains unclear. This CDR3 has 12 residues. V lost 7 bases, J lost 5 bases, and 6 bases lay in between. CDR3 protein: CASTLHNSPLHF. The CDR3 nucleotides are TGTGCCAGCACCTTACATAATTCACCCCTCCACTTT.

This clonotype was counted only a few times. This chain joins TRBV29-1 and TRBJ2-2, with D perhaps TRBD1 (6 bases). The CDR3 runs 17 residues. V was cut by 4 bases and J by 2 bases, with 20 bases left in between. Germline CDR1 reads SQVTM; CDR2 reads ANQGSEA. CDR3 residues: CSVAEASGAVNTGELFF. As DNA, the CDR3 is TGCAGCGTTGCAGAGGCCTCAGGGGCAGTAAACACCGGGGAGCTGTTTTTT.

The V and J genes are TRBV19 and TRBJ2-1; D ambiguous. The length of the CDR3 is 15 residues. V shed 0 bases and J shed 6 bases, with 12 bases lying between them. Per the germline V gene, CDR1 is LNHDA and CDR2 is SQIVND (reference sequence). The CDR3 region has the DNA TGTGCCAGTAGTATAGATCTATGGGCAGGCAATGAGCAGTTCTTC. It yields the protein CASSIDLWAGNEQFF.

The chain is built from TRBV14 and TRBJ2-1; tentatively, D is TRBD2 (5 bases). The CDR3 contains 14 residues. The germline V and J ends were trimmed by 4 bases and 8 bases, with 15 bases remaining between them. The germline CDR1 and CDR2 sequences are SGHDN and FVKESK. For the CDR3, the DNA is TGTGCCAGCAGCCGTGAAACTAGGGCGCATGAGCAGTTCTTC. Protein product: CASSRETRAHEQFF. Combining the CDR3 with reference TRBV14 and TRBJ2-1 gives the whole variable domain EAGVTQFPSHSVIEKGQTVTLRCDPISGHDNLYWYRRVMGKEIKFLLHFVKESKQDESGMPNNRFLAERTGGTYSTLKVQPAELEDSGVYFCASSRETRAHEQFFGPGTRLTVL.

The V call is TRBV6-2 or TRBV6-3, the J call TRBJ2-7, with 9 bases fitting TRBD2. Germline trimming cut 5 bases from V and 1 base from J; bases unmatched to any gene: 15. The CDR3 is 18 amino acids. The V gene's germline CDR1 is MNHEY and CDR2 SVGEGT. As DNA, the CDR3 is TGTGCCAGCAGTCCAGGCGCCGTAGCGGGAGTTGATTCCTACGAGCAGTACTTC. This encodes CASSPGAVAGVDSYEQYF.

V gene TRBV12-3 or TRBV12-4 combines with J gene TRBJ1-2; no clear D gene. V was shortened by 6 bases and J by 5 bases, with 13 bases between the two germline ends. The CDR3 is 13 amino acids. CDR3 sequence: CASSLNSGYGYTF. Here the CDR3 DNA reads TGTGCCAGCAGCCTAAACTCTGGGTATGGCTACACCTTC.

This clonotype turned up a few times. A junction end diverges from the germline sequence, so it may reflect a read error. This chain joins TRBV6-6 and TRBJ1-1, with a tentative D call TRBD1 (5 bases). CDR3 length: 13 residues. Germline CDR1 and CDR2: MNHNY and SVGAGI (reference sequence). In nucleotides, the CDR3 is TGTGCCAGCAAACCAACGACCGGGACTGGAGCTTTCTTT. It is translated as CASKPTTGTGAFF.